Listed below are T cell receptor beta chains from one sample, sequenced in a study of T cell responses to AZD1222 COVID-19 vaccine. Some clones are missing from TCRdb's copy, which holds only in-frame ones; the method was immunoSEQ multiplex PCR. This sample has some 170,000 clones, with around 90% found just once. The sequencing here drew on peripheral blood, taken on day 0 of AZD1222 vaccination. These receptors all come from an adult in good health. Both conserved end residues are part of each CDR3. A D gene is named only where the DNA matches it firmly.

DNA: TGTGCCAGCAGTTACCCTAGCGGGGCCAGCTCCTACGAGCAGTACTTC
CDR3: CASSYPSGASSYEQYF
J: TRBJ2-7
D: TRBD2
V: TRBV6-2/TRBV6-3

DNA: TGCGCCAGCAGCCTGGGACCGGGACTAGCGGCCAATGAGCAGTTCTTC
CDR3: CASSLGPGLAANEQFF
J: TRBJ2-1
D: TRBD2
V: TRBV4-1

DNA: TGTGCCAGCTCACCACCGGCCAGCCTGGGCTACACCTTC
CDR3: CASSPPASLGYTF
J: TRBJ1-2
D: NA
V: TRBV18

DNA: TGCAGTGCTAGAGATGGGGTAGAGCAGTACTTC
CDR3: CSARDGVEQYF
J: TRBJ2-7
D: NA
V: TRBV20-1

DNA: TGTGCCAGCAGTATGGGGGGAGGCACTGAAGCTTTCTTT
CDR3: CASSMGGGTEAFF
J: TRBJ1-1
D: NA
V: TRBV25-1

DNA: TGCAGCGGGGAGAGAGGTTTTGGCTACAATGAGCAGTTCTTC
CDR3: CSGERGFGYNEQFF
J: TRBJ2-1
D: NA
V: TRBV29-1

DNA: TGTGCCAGCAGTTACTCCGGCGGGACAGGGGGTGGTTACACCTTC
CDR3: CASSYSGGTGGGYTF
J: TRBJ1-2
D: TRBD1
V: TRBV6-5

DNA: TGTGCCAGCAGTTTATCGTCCGGGACCTACGAGCAGTACTTC
CDR3: CASSLSSGTYEQYF
J: TRBJ2-7
D: NA
V: TRBV27

DNA: TGTGCCAGCAGCCAAGGTACAGGCGGAATGAACACTGAAGCTTTCTTT
CDR3: CASSQGTGGMNTEAFF
J: TRBJ1-1
D: NA
V: TRBV3-1/TRBV3-2

DNA: TGTGCCAGCAGTTCGCATGGAACTGAAGCTTTCTTT
CDR3: CASSSHGTEAFF
J: TRBJ1-1
D: NA
V: TRBV6-6

DNA: TGTGCCAGCAGCTTAGCGAGCGGGAGCTCCTACAATGAGCAGTTCTTC
CDR3: CASSLASGSSYNEQFF
J: TRBJ2-1
D: TRBD2
V: TRBV7-9

DNA: TGCGCCAGCAGAAAAGGGGAGGCCTACAATGAGCAGTTCTTC
CDR3: CASRKGEAYNEQFF
J: TRBJ2-1
D: NA
V: TRBV5-1

DNA: TGTGCCAGCAGCATTAGACCCCTATGGACCCCCTCTGGGGCCAACGTCCTGACTTTC
CDR3: CASSIRPLWTPSGANVLTF
J: TRBJ2-6
D: NA
V: TRBV21-1

DNA: TGTGCCAGCAGGGGCGGGACAGGAACTAATGAAAAACTGTTTTTT
CDR3: CASRGGTGTNEKLFF
J: TRBJ1-4
D: TRBD1
V: TRBV2

DNA: TGTGCCAGCAGCCGACGAGACAGGGCGCCGGATGGCTACACCTTC
CDR3: CASSRRDRAPDGYTF
J: TRBJ1-2
D: TRBD1
V: TRBV7-9

DNA: TGTGCCAGTAGTATAAAGTCTAGCGGGAGCCCAGATACGCAGTATTTT
CDR3: CASSIKSSGSPDTQYF
J: TRBJ2-3
D: TRBD2
V: TRBV19

DNA: TGTGCCAGCAGCTTAGATGGTTTCGGCAATCAGCCCCAGCATTTT
CDR3: CASSLDGFGNQPQHF
J: TRBJ1-5
D: NA
V: TRBV11-2

DNA: TGCAGCGGTTCCTTGACTAGCGGGGTCCAAGAGACCCAGTACTTC
CDR3: CSGSLTSGVQETQYF
J: TRBJ2-5
D: TRBD2
V: TRBV29-1

DNA: TGTGCCAGCAGTGGATTGGCGGGAGTAGCAGATACGCAGTATTTT
CDR3: CASSGLAGVADTQYF
J: TRBJ2-3
D: TRBD2
V: TRBV5-5

DNA: TGTGCCAGCAGCCAAGATTGGCGGACAGATACGCAGTATTTT
CDR3: CASSQDWRTDTQYF
J: TRBJ2-3
D: NA
V: TRBV3-1/TRBV3-2

DNA: TGTGCCAGCAGTCAACAGGGGGTTATGAACACTGAAGCTTTCTTT
CDR3: CASSQQGVMNTEAFF
J: TRBJ1-1
D: TRBD1
V: TRBV11-2

DNA: TGTGCCAGCTCACCAAGTAGCTCGGCGAGGTTTAGGAATGAGCAGTTCTTC
CDR3: CASSPSSSARFRNEQFF
J: TRBJ2-1
D: NA
V: TRBV18

DNA: TGTGCCAGCAGCTTAAATATTCTCGACGGGACTTTCTTT
CDR3: CASSLNILDGTFF
J: TRBJ1-1
D: NA
V: TRBV11-2

DNA: TGCGCCAGCGAAGAGACAGGCTCTGGGGCCAACGTCCTGACTTTC
CDR3: CASEETGSGANVLTF
J: TRBJ2-6
D: NA
V: TRBV5-1

DNA: TGTGCCAGCAGATTCGGCCATGGCTACACCTTC
CDR3: CASRFGHGYTF
J: TRBJ1-2
D: NA
V: TRBV6-5

DNA: TGTGCCAGCAGTTACAGGGAAGGGGACACTGAAGCTTTCTTT
CDR3: CASSYREGDTEAFF
J: TRBJ1-1
D: NA
V: TRBV6-5

DNA: TGCAGCGTTGACCACCGGGACAGGGGAGATGAAGCTTTCTTT
CDR3: CSVDHRDRGDEAFF
J: TRBJ1-1
D: TRBD1
V: TRBV29-1

DNA: TGTGCCAGTAGTATATCACAGCGGGGTAAATACAATGAGCAGTTCTTC
CDR3: CASSISQRGKYNEQFF
J: TRBJ2-1
D: TRBD2
V: TRBV19

DNA: TGTGCCAGTAGTATCGGTACAGGCACAGATACGCAGTATTTT
CDR3: CASSIGTGTDTQYF
J: TRBJ2-3
D: NA
V: TRBV19

DNA: TGTGCCAGTAGTACCCAGGGTCGTGAAAAACTGTTTTTT
CDR3: CASSTQGREKLFF
J: TRBJ1-4
D: NA
V: TRBV19

DNA: TGCGCCAGCAGTGAACAACAGGACTCCTACGAGCAGTACTTC
CDR3: CASSEQQDSYEQYF
J: TRBJ2-7
D: NA
V: TRBV10-1

DNA: TGTGCCAGCGGGGCGGACAGGTTAACCAAAAACATTCAGTACTTC
CDR3: CASGADRLTKNIQYF
J: TRBJ2-4
D: TRBD1
V: TRBV2

DNA: TGTGCCAGCAGTTACGATGAGACAACTAATGAAAAACTGTTTTTT
CDR3: CASSYDETTNEKLFF
J: TRBJ1-4
D: NA
V: TRBV6-5

DNA: TGTGCCAGCAGCCAAGACGAGGGGAACACCATATATTTT
CDR3: CASSQDEGNTIYF
J: TRBJ1-3
D: NA
V: TRBV4-2

DNA: TGTGCCAGCACCGTGGGGGCGATCCCCTATGGCTACACCTTC
CDR3: CASTVGAIPYGYTF
J: TRBJ1-2
D: NA
V: TRBV6-5

DNA: TGTGCCAGCAGTTTCACAGGTGGATCGGTATACAATGAGCAGTTCTTC
CDR3: CASSFTGGSVYNEQFF
J: TRBJ2-1
D: NA
V: TRBV28

DNA: TGTGCCAGCAGTTTTGGACTAGAGTTGGAGTACGAGCAGTACTTC
CDR3: CASSFGLELEYEQYF
J: TRBJ2-7
D: TRBD2
V: TRBV6-5

DNA: TGTGCCAGCAGCGGGGGACAGGGGGATGATTCACCCCTCCACTTT
CDR3: CASSGGQGDDSPLHF
J: TRBJ1-6
D: TRBD1
V: TRBV11-3

DNA: TGTGCCAGCAGTTACGGGACACCGAGCTCCTACGAGCAGTACTTC
CDR3: CASSYGTPSSYEQYF
J: TRBJ2-7
D: NA
V: TRBV6-2/TRBV6-3

DNA: TGTGCCACCAGCACACAGGGGTGGGGCACTGAAGCTTTCTTT
CDR3: CATSTQGWGTEAFF
J: TRBJ1-1
D: TRBD1
V: TRBV15

DNA: TGTGCCACCAGTGATAATCCGGGACTTAGTGGCTACACCTTC
CDR3: CATSDNPGLSGYTF
J: TRBJ1-2
D: NA
V: TRBV24-1

DNA: TGTGCCAGCAGTGAGGGAGGGGGACTGAAGGAAGCTTTCTTT
CDR3: CASSEGGGLKEAFF
J: TRBJ1-1
D: NA
V: TRBV6-1

DNA: TGTGCCAGCAGTTTAAACTACAATGAGCAGTTCTTC
CDR3: CASSLNYNEQFF
J: TRBJ2-1
D: NA
V: TRBV12-3/TRBV12-4

DNA: TGTGCCAGCAGTTTACGTAGGGGACCGAATGAAAAACTGTTTTTT
CDR3: CASSLRRGPNEKLFF
J: TRBJ1-4
D: NA
V: TRBV27

DNA: TGCGCCAGCAGCTTGAACCGGGACCCAAACTATGGCTACACCTTC
CDR3: CASSLNRDPNYGYTF
J: TRBJ1-2
D: NA
V: TRBV5-1